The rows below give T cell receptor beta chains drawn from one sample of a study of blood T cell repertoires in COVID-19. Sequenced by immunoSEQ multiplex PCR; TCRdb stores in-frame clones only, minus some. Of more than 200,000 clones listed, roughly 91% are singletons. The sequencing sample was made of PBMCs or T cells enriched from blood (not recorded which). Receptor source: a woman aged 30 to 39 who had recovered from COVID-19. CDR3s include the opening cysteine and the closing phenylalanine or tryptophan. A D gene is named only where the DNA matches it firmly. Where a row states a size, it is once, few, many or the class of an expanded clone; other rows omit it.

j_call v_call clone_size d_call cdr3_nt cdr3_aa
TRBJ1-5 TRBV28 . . TGTGCCAGCAGTTTCCAGGGTCACTATAGCAATCAGCCCCAGCATTTT CASSFQGHYSNQPQHF
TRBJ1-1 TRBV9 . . TGTGCCAGCAGCGCACAGAGGGACACTGAAGCTTTCTTT CASSAQRDTEAFF
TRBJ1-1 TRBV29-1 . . TGCAGCGTTGGAGGGAAAGCTGAAGCTTTCTTT CSVGGKAEAFF
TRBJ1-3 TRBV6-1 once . TGTGCCAGCAGTGAATCTAGGACGGGAGGAAACACCATATATTTT CASSESRTGGNTIYF
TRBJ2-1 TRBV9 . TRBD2 TGTGCCAGCAGCGCCGGGAGGGTCCCCTACAATGAGCAGTTCTTC CASSAGRVPYNEQFF
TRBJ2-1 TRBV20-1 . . TGCAGTGCTAGAGCGGGGGTGGGGCAGTTCTTC CSARAGVGQFF
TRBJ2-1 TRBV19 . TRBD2 TGTGCCAGTAGTACCCGGGGAGGGAACTCCTACAATGAGCAGTTCTTC CASSTRGGNSYNEQFF
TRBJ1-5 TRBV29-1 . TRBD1 TGCAGCGCCGGACAGGGGAAAAATCAGCCCCAGCATTTT CSAGQGKNQPQHF
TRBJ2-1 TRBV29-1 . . TGCAGCGTAAATCGGGGTCCCGGTCGCAATGAGCAGTTCTTC CSVNRGPGRNEQFF
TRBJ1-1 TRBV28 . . TGTGCCAGCAGTTCCCTGACTATGGTGAACACTGAAGCTTTCTTT CASSSLTMVNTEAFF
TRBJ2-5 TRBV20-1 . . TGCAGTGCTAGTACCGGGGACTTAAAAGAGACCCAGTACTTC CSASTGDLKETQYF
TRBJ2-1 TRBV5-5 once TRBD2 TGTGCCAGCAGCTTGGATAGCGGGCGGTATGAGCAGTTCTTC CASSLDSGRYEQFF
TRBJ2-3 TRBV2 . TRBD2 TGTGCCAGCAGTGAAGAGGCCCTAGCGGGATCTAGCACAGATACGCAGTATTTT CASSEEALAGSSTDTQYF